A selection of T cell receptor beta chains follows, all from one sample in a study of vaccination and CD4 T cells after COVID-19. Via MiXCR, TCRdb re-called the PCR reads, giving one row per CDR3 protein. The table shows 15,000 to 25,000 distinct CDR3 sequences, with around 55% occurring only once. These TCRs' antigens remain unknown. Sequenced input: CD4+ T cells from blood, cultured in vitro. Receptors originate from a human donor who had recovered from COVID-19. CDR3s include the opening cysteine and the closing phenylalanine or tryptophan. A D gene is named only where the DNA matches it firmly. Clone size, where shown, is once, few, many, or a class for clones that have expanded.

TRBV7-2	NA	TRBJ1-1	NA	TGTGCCAGCAGCTTAAACCTCGTGACCGGAGCTTTCTTT	CASSLNLVTGAFF
TRBV5-1	NA	TRBJ2-3	TRBD1	TGCGCCAGCACCTTTACAGGGGGTAGCACAGATACGCAGTATTTT	CASTFTGGSTDTQYF
TRBV7-2	NA	TRBJ1-2	NA	TGTGCCAGCAGCTCTAGTATCGGCTACACCTTC	CASSSSIGYTF
TRBV24-1	NA	TRBJ2-3	NA	TGTGCCACCAGTGACCGGAGGAGGAACACAGATACGCAGTATTTT	CATSDRRRNTDTQYF
TRBV4-3	NA	TRBJ2-2	TRBD2	TGCGCCAGCAGCCAACGAACCCTGACTAGCCTTTCCGGGGAGCTGTTTTTT	CASSQRTLTSLSGELFF
TRBV6-5	NA	TRBJ2-3	TRBD2	TGTGCCAGCAGTTACGGGGCTAGCGGGTCGGTTTATACGCAGTATTTT	CASSYGASGSVYTQYF
TRBV19	NA	TRBJ1-1	NA	TGTGCCAGTAGTATTTCGGCAGGCAGCTTAGACACTGAAGCTTTCTTT	CASSISAGSLDTEAFF
TRBV5-1	NA	TRBJ1-1	NA	TGCGCCAGCGGGGAGGGGGGGCCGATGAACACTGAAGCTTTCTTT	CASGEGGPMNTEAFF
TRBV7-7	NA	TRBJ2-3	TRBD2	TGTGCCAGCAGCGCGGGACTAGCTGTGACAGATACGCAGTATTTT	CASSAGLAVTDTQYF
TRBV19	few	TRBJ1-2	NA	TGTGCCAGTAGTATCTCAGACAGGACCGTTCGTGGCTACACCTTC	CASSISDRTVRGYTF
TRBV20-1	NA	TRBJ2-3	NA	TGCAGTGCTGGGGGGGGGCAAGGAGATACGCAGTATTTT	CSAGGGQGDTQYF
TRBV28	few	TRBJ2-7	TRBD2	TGTGCCAGCAGTTTATTCGGGGGGAGTAGCTACGAGCAGTACTTC	CASSLFGGSSYEQYF
TRBV6-2/TRBV6-3	few	TRBJ1-5	NA	TGTGCCAGCAGTTACTCTGTTAATCAGCCCCAGCATTTT	CASSYSVNQPQHF
TRBV15	NA	TRBJ1-5	NA	TGTGCCACCAGCAGAGAAGGGGCAGGGAATCAGCCCCAGCATTTT	CATSREGAGNQPQHF
TRBV19	few	TRBJ2-2	NA	TGTGCCAGTAGTATGACGGTGACCGGGGAGCTGTTTTTT	CASSMTVTGELFF
TRBV2	NA	TRBJ2-5	NA	TGTGCCAGCGGTGGGGACCCCCAGGGAGAGACCCAGTACTTC	CASGGDPQGETQYF
TRBV30	NA	TRBJ2-1	NA	TGTGCCTGGGGAGGGACATTCAATGAGCAGTTCTTC	CAWGGTFNEQFF
TRBV20-1	NA	TRBJ1-2	NA	TGCAGTGCGAGCCCGGGGGCAGTAAATAATGGCTACACCTTC	CSASPGAVNNGYTF
TRBV20-1	few	TRBJ1-2	NA	TGCAGTGCTCGCTCGGGGGGCGGTGGCTACACCTTC	CSARSGGGGYTF
TRBV10-2	NA	TRBJ1-5	NA	NA	CASSTSTGGIGQPQHF
TRBV2	NA	TRBJ2-2	TRBD1	TGTGCCAGCAGGGGGACAGGATGGAACACCGGGGAGCTGTTTTTT	CASRGTGWNTGELFF
TRBV6-4	NA	TRBJ1-6	NA	TGTGCCAGCAGTTCCAGTCCGGGGAATTCACCCCTCCACTTT	CASSSSPGNSPLHF
TRBV12-3/TRBV12-4	NA	TRBJ1-5	TRBD1	TGTGCCAGCAGTTTACGGACAGGGATGCAGCCCCAGCATTTT	CASSLRTGMQPQHF
TRBV19	few	TRBJ1-1	TRBD1	TGTGCCAGTAGTTCGACAGGGGCGAACACTGAAGCTTTCTTT	CASSSTGANTEAFF
TRBV7-2	few	TRBJ2-2	NA	TGTGCCAGCAGCTTAGACTCCTACCGAGCGAACACCGGGGAGCTGTTTTTT	CASSLDSYRANTGELFF
TRBV20-1	NA	TRBJ2-7	NA	TGCAGTGCCCAACAGGTCTCCTACGAGCAGTACTTC	CSAQQVSYEQYF
TRBV6-1	few	TRBJ1-6	TRBD1	TGTGCCAGCAGCAGGGGGCAGTATAATTCACCCCTCCACTTT	CASSRGQYNSPLHF
TRBV7-3	NA	TRBJ2-1	NA	TGTGCCAGCAGCTCTGACGGGAACTCCTACAATGAGCAGTTCTTC	CASSSDGNSYNEQFF
TRBV2	NA	TRBJ1-2	NA	TGTGCCAGCCGGGACGGCAGTAACTATGGCTACACCTTC	CASRDGSNYGYTF
TRBV19	NA	TRBJ2-3	NA	TGTGCCAGTAGCTTGTCTCTAGCAGCAAGCACAGATACGCAGTATTTT	CASSLSLAASTDTQYF
TRBV5-4	NA	TRBJ1-1	TRBD1	TGTGCCAGCAGCCTGGGACAGGCCAATGAAGCTTTCTTT	CASSLGQANEAFF
TRBV19	NA	TRBJ2-7	TRBD2	TGTGCCAGTAGTATGACTAGCGGCCGGGGTCGTTCTCTCGACGAGCAGTACTTC	CASSMTSGRGRSLDEQYF
TRBV11-3	NA	TRBJ2-3	TRBD2	TGTGCCAGCAGCTTAGGACTAGCAAAGGAAGATACGCAGTATTTT	CASSLGLAKEDTQYF
TRBV5-1	NA	TRBJ2-2	NA	TGCGCCAGCAGCTGGAACCGGGATAACACCGGGGAGCTGTTTTTT	CASSWNRDNTGELFF
TRBV29-1	NA	TRBJ1-1	NA	TGCAGCGTCAAGAATGACGGCATGAACACTGAAGCTTTCTTT	CSVKNDGMNTEAFF
TRBV27	NA	TRBJ2-6	NA	TGTGCCTCGAGGGGTACAAAAAACTCTGGGGCCAACGTCCTGACTTTC	CASRGTKNSGANVLTF
TRBV6-2/TRBV6-3	NA	TRBJ1-2	NA	TGTGCCAGCAGCTCGGGCAGAGACTATGGCTACACCTTC	CASSSGRDYGYTF
TRBV20-1	few	TRBJ1-1	NA	TGCAGTGCTAGATCGGGGAACACTGAAGCTTTCTTT	CSARSGNTEAFF
TRBV5-4	NA	TRBJ2-1	NA	TGTGCCAGCAGCTGGGGGAGTACCTACAATGAGCAGTTCTTC	CASSWGSTYNEQFF
TRBV19	once	TRBJ1-1	NA	TGTGCCAGTAGTATGGGGAGGGGTGTGGAAGCTTTCTTT	CASSMGRGVEAFF
TRBV20-1	NA	TRBJ1-1	NA	TGCAGTGCTAGAGATATTGTAAGGGGGGGCGAGAACACTGAAGCTTTCTTT	CSARDIVRGGENTEAFF
TRBV20-1	few	TRBJ1-1	NA	TGCAGTGCCAGCGCAGCCATGAACACTGAAGCTTTCTTT	CSASAAMNTEAFF
TRBV25-1	once	TRBJ2-5	NA	TGTGCCAGCAGTGGATCCGGGGCCGGGGAGACCCAGTACTTC	CASSGSGAGETQYF
TRBV4-1	NA	TRBJ1-2	TRBD1	TGCGCCAGCAGCCAAAGTCAGGGGGGGCTTGGCTACATCTTC	CASSQSQGGLGYIF
TRBV19	NA	TRBJ2-5	NA	TGTGCCAGTAGTATGCGCAACCTCGCCCAAGAGACCCAGTACTTC	CASSMRNLAQETQYF
TRBV9	NA	TRBJ1-5	NA	TGTGCCAGCAGCGTAATGAGGGGTCAGCCCCAGCATTTT	CASSVMRGQPQHF
TRBV12-3/TRBV12-4	NA	TRBJ2-2	NA	TGTGCCAGCAGTTTCGCCAGTGGGAACACCGGGGAGCTGTTTTTT	CASSFASGNTGELFF